This T cell receptor beta chain was recorded in a study of graft-versus-host responses after intestinal transplantation. The wider study: Multivisceral, liver-intestinal, or isolated intestinal transplants were given to recipients.

Clones were read by immunoSEQ multiplex PCR, and TCRdb kept only the in-frame ones, dropping some. This sample has 25,000 to 35,000 clones, with 85% to 95% found just once. With V trimmed by 4 bases and J by 3 bases, 4 bases remained unmatched. Germline CDR1 reads MRHNA; CDR2 reads SNTAGT. There are 15 residues in the CDR3. The study's findings and limits: Early post-transplant HvG declines tracked with peak circulating GvH clone levels. Graft-donor T cell macrochimerism in patients accompanied high graft-versus-host to host-versus-graft clonal ratios in allografts.

In regard to this clone: Its antigen is still unknown. Other DNA sequences from this sample encode an identical CDR3 as well.

This receptor was identified in a human patient who received an intestinal transplant, so some T cells may come from the graft donor. This material consisted of PBMCs, taken approximately 66 days after intestinal transplant. The chain couples TRBV6-4 to TRBJ1-5; 9 bases are a match to TRBD1. The CDR3 loop is CASSAGTGHNQPQHF. The CDR3 DNA follows: TGTGCCAGCAGTGCCGGGACAGGGCACAATCAGCCCCAGCATTTT.